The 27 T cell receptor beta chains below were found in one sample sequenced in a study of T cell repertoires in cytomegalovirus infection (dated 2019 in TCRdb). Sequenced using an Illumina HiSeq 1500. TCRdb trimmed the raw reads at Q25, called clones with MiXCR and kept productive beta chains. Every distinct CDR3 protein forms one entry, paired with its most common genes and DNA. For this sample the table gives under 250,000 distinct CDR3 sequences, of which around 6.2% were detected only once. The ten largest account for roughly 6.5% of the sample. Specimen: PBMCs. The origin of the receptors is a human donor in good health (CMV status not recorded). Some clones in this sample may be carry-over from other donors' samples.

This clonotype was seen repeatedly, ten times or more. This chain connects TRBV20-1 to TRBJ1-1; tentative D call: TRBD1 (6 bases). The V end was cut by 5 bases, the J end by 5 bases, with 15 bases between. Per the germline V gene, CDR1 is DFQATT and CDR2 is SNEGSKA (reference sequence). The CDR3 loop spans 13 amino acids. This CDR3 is CSAGIQGVTEAFF. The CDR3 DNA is TGCAGTGCTGGAATACAGGGCGTTACTGAAGCTTTCTTT.

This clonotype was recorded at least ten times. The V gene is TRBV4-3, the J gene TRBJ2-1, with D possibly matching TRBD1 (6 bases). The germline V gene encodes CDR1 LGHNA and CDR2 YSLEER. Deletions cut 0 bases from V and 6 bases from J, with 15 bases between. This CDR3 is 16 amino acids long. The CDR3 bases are TGCGCCAGCAGCCAAGATAGGTACAGGGAACTCAATGAGCAGTTCTTC. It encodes CASSQDRYRELNEQFF.

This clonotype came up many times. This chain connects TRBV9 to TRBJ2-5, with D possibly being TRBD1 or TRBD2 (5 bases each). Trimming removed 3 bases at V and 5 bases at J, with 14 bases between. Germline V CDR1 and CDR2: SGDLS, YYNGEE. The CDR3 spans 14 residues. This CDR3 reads CASSGGAELETQYF. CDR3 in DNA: TGTGCCAGCAGCGGAGGGGCGGAATTGGAGACCCAGTACTTC.

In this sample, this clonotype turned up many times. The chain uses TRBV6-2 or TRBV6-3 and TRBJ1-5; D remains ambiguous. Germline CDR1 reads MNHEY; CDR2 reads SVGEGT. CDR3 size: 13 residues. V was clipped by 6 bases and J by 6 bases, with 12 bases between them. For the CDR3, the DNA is TGTGCCAGCAGCCAGACATCGGCTCAGCCCCAGCATTTT. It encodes CASSQTSAQPQHF.

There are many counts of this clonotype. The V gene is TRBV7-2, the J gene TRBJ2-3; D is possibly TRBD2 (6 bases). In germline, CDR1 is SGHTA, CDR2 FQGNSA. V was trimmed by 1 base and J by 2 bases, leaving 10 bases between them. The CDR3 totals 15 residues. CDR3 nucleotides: TGTGCCAGCAGCTTAGATCGGGGGTTCACAGATACGCAGTATTTT. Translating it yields CASSLDRGFTDTQYF.

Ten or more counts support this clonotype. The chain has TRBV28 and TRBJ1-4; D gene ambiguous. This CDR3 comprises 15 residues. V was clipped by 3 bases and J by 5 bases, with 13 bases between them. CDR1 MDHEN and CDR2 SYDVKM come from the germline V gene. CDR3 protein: CASSLERARNEKLFF. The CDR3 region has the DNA TGTGCCAGCAGTTTGGAACGGGCAAGGAATGAAAAACTGTTTTTT.

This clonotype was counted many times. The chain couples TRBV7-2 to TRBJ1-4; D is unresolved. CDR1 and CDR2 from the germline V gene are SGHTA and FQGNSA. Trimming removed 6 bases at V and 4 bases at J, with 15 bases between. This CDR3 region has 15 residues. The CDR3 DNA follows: TGTGCCAGCAGTGTCTTAGGGCGGGGTAATGAAAAACTGTTTTTT. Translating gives CASSVLGRGNEKLFF.

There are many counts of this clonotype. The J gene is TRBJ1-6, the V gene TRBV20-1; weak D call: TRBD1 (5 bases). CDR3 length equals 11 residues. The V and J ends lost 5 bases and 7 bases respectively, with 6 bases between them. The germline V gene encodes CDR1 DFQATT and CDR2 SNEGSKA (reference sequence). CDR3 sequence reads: CSAGGNSPLHF. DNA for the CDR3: TGCAGTGCTGGGGGAAATTCACCCCTCCACTTT.

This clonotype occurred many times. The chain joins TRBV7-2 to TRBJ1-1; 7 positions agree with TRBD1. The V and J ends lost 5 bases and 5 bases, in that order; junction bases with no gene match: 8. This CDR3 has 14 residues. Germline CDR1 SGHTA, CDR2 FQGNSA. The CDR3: CASSPQQGGTEAFF. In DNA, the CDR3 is TGTGCCAGCAGCCCCCAGCAGGGGGGAACTGAAGCTTTCTTT.

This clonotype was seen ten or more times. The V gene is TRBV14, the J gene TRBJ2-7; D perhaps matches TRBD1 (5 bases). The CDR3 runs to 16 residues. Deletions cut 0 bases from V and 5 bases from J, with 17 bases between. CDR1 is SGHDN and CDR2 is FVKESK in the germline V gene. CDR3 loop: CASSQDLRAGGHEQYF. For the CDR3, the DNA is TGTGCCAGCAGCCAAGATCTCAGGGCAGGTGGCCACGAGCAGTACTTC. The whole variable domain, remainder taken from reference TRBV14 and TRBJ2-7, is EAGVTQFPSHSVIEKGQTVTLRCDPISGHDNLYWYRRVMGKEIKFLLHFVKESKQDESGMPNNRFLAERTGGTYSTLKVQPAELEDSGVYFCASSQDLRAGGHEQYFGPGTRLTVT.

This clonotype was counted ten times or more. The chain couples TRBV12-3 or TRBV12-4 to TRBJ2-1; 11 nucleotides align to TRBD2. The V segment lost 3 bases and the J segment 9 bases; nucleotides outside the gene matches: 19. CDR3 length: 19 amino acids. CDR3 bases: TGTGCCAGCAGTTTCGTCAGTTTAGGTAAACTAGCGGGGGCAGGTGAGCAGTTCTTC. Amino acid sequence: CASSFVSLGKLAGAGEQFF.

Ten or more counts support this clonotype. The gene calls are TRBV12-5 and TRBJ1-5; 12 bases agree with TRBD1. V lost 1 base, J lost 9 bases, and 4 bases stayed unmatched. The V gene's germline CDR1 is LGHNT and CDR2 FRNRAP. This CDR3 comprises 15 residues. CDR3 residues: CASGLGGQGATPQHF. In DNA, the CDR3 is TGTGCTAGTGGTTTGGGGGGACAGGGGGCGACGCCCCAGCATTTT.

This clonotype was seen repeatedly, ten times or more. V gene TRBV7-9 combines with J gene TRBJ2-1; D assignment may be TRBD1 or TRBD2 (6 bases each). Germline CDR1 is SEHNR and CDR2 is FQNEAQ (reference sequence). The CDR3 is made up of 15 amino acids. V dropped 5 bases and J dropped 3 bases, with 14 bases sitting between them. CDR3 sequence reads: CASSPSGGFYNEQFF. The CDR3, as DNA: TGTGCCAGCAGCCCCTCCGGGGGCTTCTACAATGAGCAGTTCTTC.

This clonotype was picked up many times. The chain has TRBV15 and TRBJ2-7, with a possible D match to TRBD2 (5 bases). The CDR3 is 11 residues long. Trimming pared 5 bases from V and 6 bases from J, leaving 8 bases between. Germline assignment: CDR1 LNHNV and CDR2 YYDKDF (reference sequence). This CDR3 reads CATSPGSEQYF. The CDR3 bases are TGTGCCACCAGCCCTGGGAGCGAGCAGTACTTC.

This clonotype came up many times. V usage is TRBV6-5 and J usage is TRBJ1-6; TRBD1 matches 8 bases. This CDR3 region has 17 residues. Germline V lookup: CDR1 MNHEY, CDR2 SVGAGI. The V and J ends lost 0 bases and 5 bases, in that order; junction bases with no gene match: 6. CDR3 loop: CASSYSWTGKDNSPLHF. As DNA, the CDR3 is TGTGCCAGCAGTTACTCATGGACAGGGAAGGATAATTCACCCCTCCACTTT.

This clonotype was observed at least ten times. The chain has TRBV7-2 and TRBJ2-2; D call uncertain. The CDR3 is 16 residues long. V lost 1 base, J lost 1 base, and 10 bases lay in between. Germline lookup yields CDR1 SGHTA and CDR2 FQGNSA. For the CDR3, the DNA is TGTGCCAGCAGCTTAGTGGGCGGATGGAACACCGGGGAGCTGTTTTTT. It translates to CASSLVGGWNTGELFF.

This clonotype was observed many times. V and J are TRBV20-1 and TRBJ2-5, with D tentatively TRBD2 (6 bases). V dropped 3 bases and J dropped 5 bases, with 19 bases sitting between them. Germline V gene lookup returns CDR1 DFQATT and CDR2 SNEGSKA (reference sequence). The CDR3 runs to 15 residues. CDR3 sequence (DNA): TGCAGTGCTAGCCCGAGGCGGGGCAGGGATGAGACCCAGTACTTC. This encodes CSASPRRGRDETQYF.

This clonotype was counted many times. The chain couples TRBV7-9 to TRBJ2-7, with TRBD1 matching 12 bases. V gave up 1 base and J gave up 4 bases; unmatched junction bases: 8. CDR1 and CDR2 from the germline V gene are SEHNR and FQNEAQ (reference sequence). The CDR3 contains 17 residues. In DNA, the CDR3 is TGTGCCAGCAGCTTAGGGGACAGGGGGCACAGTGGGTACGAGCAGTACTTC. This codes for CASSLGDRGHSGYEQYF.

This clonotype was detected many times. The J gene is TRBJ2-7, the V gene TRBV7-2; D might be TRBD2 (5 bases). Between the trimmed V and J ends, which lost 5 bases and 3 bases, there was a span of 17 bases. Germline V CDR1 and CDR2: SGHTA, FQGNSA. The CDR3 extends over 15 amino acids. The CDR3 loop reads CASSPDPGVYYEQYF. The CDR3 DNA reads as TGTGCCAGCAGCCCCGACCCCGGGGTCTACTACGAGCAGTACTTC.

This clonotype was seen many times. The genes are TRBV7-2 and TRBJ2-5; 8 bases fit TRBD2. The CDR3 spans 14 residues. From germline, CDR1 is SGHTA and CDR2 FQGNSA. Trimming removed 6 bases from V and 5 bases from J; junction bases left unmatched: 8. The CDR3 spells CASRLIAGRETQYF. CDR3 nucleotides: TGTGCCAGCAGACTCATAGCGGGGAGGGAGACCCAGTACTTC.

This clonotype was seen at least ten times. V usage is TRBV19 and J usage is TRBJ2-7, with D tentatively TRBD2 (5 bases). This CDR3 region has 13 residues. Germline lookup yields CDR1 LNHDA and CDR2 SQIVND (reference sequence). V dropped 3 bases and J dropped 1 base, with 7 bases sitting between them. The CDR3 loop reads CASSIGGSYEQYF. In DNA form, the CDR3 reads TGTGCCAGTAGTATCGGAGGATCCTACGAGCAGTACTTC.

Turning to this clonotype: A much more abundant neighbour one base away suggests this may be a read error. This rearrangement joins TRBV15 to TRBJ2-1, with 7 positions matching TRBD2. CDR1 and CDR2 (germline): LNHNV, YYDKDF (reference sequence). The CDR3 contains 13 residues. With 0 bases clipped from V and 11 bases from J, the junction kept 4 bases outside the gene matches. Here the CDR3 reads CATSRERLAKQFF. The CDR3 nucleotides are TGTGCCACCAGCAGAGAGCGACTAGCTAAGCAGTTCTTC.

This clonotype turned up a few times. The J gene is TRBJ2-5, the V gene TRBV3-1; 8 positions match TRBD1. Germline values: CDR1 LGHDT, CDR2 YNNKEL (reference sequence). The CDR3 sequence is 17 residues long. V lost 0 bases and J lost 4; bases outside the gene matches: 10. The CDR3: CASSQERQGAGGETQYF. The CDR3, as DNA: TGTGCCAGCAGCCAAGAGCGTCAGGGGGCAGGAGGAGAGACCCAGTACTTC.

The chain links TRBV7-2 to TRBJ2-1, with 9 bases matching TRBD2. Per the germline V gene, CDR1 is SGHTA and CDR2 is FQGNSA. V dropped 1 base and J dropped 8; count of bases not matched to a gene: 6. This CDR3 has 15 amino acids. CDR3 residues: CASSLGGGLAHEQFF. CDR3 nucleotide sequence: TGTGCCAGCAGCTTAGGGGGGGGACTAGCCCATGAGCAGTTCTTC. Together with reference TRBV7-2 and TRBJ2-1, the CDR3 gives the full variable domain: GAGVSQSPSNKVTEKGKDVELRCDPISGHTALYWYRQSLGQGLEFLIYFQGNSAPDKSGLPSDRFSAERTGGSVSTLTIQRTQQEDSAVYLCASSLGGGLAHEQFFGPGTRLTVL.

CDR3 loop: CASSYSVATNYGYTF. The CDR3 DNA is TGTGCCAGCAGTTACTCTGTCGCGACTAACTATGGCTACACCTTC. The chain carries TRBV6-2 or TRBV6-3 and TRBJ1-2; D gene ambiguous. CDR3 length: 15 amino acids. The V gene lost 0 bases and the J gene lost 0 bases, with 8 bases spanning the gap. CDR1 is MNHEY and CDR2 is SVGEGT in the germline V gene.

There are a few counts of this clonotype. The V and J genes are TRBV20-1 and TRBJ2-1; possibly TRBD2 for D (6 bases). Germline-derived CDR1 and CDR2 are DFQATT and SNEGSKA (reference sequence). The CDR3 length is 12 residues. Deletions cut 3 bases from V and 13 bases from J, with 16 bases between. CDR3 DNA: TGCAGTGCTAGGTCCGCCGGCACTAGCCAGTTCTTC. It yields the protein CSARSAGTSQFF.

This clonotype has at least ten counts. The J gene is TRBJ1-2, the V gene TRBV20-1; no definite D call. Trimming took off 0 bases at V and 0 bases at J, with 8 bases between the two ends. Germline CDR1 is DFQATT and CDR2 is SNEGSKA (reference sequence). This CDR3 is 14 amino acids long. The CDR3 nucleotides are TGCAGTGCTAGAGATTTGCCTGCTAACTATGGCTACACCTTC. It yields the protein CSARDLPANYGYTF.